Presented here are 17 T cell receptor beta chains from one specimen sequenced in a study of blood T cell repertoires in COVID-19. Data came from immunoSEQ multiplex PCR; TCRdb stores just in-frame clones and leaves some out. The table includes about 140,000 clones, around 81% detected once. Sample: peripheral blood. Every receptor here comes from a human donor in a cohort sampled during active COVID-19.

This chain joins TRBV5-1 and TRBJ1-1, with TRBD1 matching over 9 bases. V trimming: 3 bases; J trimming: 6 bases; junction bases outside the gene matches: 9. Looked up from germline, CDR1 is SGHRS and CDR2 is YFSETQ. This CDR3 comprises 15 residues. For the CDR3, the DNA is TGCGCCAGCAGCTCGACAACAGGGGGCTACGCTGAAGCTTTCTTT. Amino acid sequence: CASSSTTGGYAEAFF.

The V and J genes are TRBV5-5 and TRBJ1-4; maybe TRBD1 (6 bases). Germline V lookup: CDR1 SGHKS, CDR2 YYEKEE (reference sequence). V shed 3 bases and J shed 1 base, with 10 bases lying between them. The CDR3 runs 15 residues. CDR3 sequence reads: CASSWTGQTNEKLFF. The CDR3 DNA sequence: TGTGCCAGCAGCTGGACGGGACAAACTAATGAAAAACTGTTTTTT.

This chain connects TRBV27 to TRBJ1-6; weak D call: TRBD1 (5 bases). The V gene lost 2 bases and the J gene lost 10 bases, with 18 bases spanning the gap. This CDR3 comprises 16 residues. CDR1 and CDR2 from the germline V gene are MNHEY and SMNVEV (reference sequence). In DNA form, the CDR3 reads TGTGCCAGCAGTTTAGGGGTGGGGCAGGGCGGATCACCCCTCCACTTT. Translating it yields CASSLGVGQGGSPLHF.

This clone was observed once. The rearrangement uses TRBV4-1 and TRBJ2-4, with TRBD1 as a possible D gene (5 bases). The CDR3 totals 17 residues. CDR1 MGHRA and CDR2 YSYEKL come from the germline V gene. Trimming took 0 bases from V and 0 from J, leaving 12 bases between them. CDR3: CASSQDRGRIAKNIQYF. The DNA for the CDR3 is TGCGCCAGCAGCCAAGATAGGGGCAGAATAGCCAAAAACATTCAGTACTTC.

Details on this clone: Its ends do not fully match the called genes, so a read error is possible. The rearrangement uses TRBV7-7 and TRBJ2-7; the match to TRBD1 covers 8 bases. CDR1 and CDR2 (germline): SSHAT, FNYEAQ (reference sequence). The CDR3 has 14 residues. The CDR3 DNA reads TGTGCTAGCAGCTTAGGTGACAGGGGCTACGAGCAGTACTTC. Encoded protein: CASSLGDRGYEQYF.

The rearrangement links TRBV5-4 to TRBJ2-5; 11 nucleotides align to TRBD1. After removal of 4 bases from V and 5 bases from J, the junction contained 4 bases not matched to a gene. Germline V gene sequence: CDR1 SGHNT, CDR2 YYREEE (reference sequence). The length of the CDR3 is 14 residues. The CDR3 loop is CASSRDRGLETQYF. CDR3 DNA: TGTGCCAGCAGCCGGGACAGGGGGTTGGAGACCCAGTACTTC. The variable domain in full, completed from reference TRBV5-4 and TRBJ2-5, reads ETGVTQSPTHLIKTRGQQVTLRCSSQSGHNTVSWYQQALGQGPQFIFQYYREEENGRGNFPPRFSGLQFPNYSSELNVNALELDDSALYLCASSRDRGLETQYFGPGTRLLVL.

The chain uses TRBV6-6 and TRBJ1-5; TRBD1 matches at 9 bases. V was pared by 6 bases and J by 6 bases, with 9 bases of the junction left unmatched. The germline CDR1 and CDR2 sequences are MNHNY and SVGAGI (reference sequence). The CDR3 runs 15 residues. DNA for the CDR3: TGTGCCAGCAGCCGAACAGGGGGCACGGGTCAGCCCCAGCATTTT. Amino acid sequence: CASSRTGGTGQPQHF.

V and J are TRBV5-1 and TRBJ2-2; the D gene is possibly TRBD1 (5 bases). This CDR3 has 14 residues. CDR1 is SGHRS and CDR2 is YFSETQ in the germline V gene. The ends were cut back, 4 bases at V and 4 bases at J, with 11 bases in the middle. CDR3 nucleotide sequence: TGCGCCAGCAGCCCGACAGTGAGCACCGGGGAGCTGTTTTTT. Its translation is CASSPTVSTGELFF.

The chain combines TRBV5-6 with TRBJ2-5; D is perhaps TRBD1 (5 bases). This CDR3 has 14 residues. Germline CDR1 reads SGHDT; CDR2 reads YYEEEE. Trimming took off 2 bases at V and 3 bases at J, with 11 bases between the two ends. The CDR3 nucleotides read TGTGCCAGCAGCTTCCTTTCAGGGAAAGAGACCCAGTACTTC. Residues: CASSFLSGKETQYF.

The V and J genes are TRBV7-2 and TRBJ2-7; possible D gene TRBD2, 5 bases. Per the germline V gene, CDR1 is SGHTA and CDR2 is FQGNSA. This CDR3 comprises 16 residues. The V end was cut by 3 bases, the J end by 6 bases, with 21 bases between. CDR3 coding DNA: TGTGCCAGCAGCTTCTACTCCCGGGATATATACGGCGAGCAGTACTTC. Protein sequence: CASSFYSRDIYGEQYF. Looking up the rest from reference TRBV7-2 and TRBJ2-7 gives the full variable domain: GAGVSQSPSNKVTEKGKDVELRCDPISGHTALYWYRQSLGQGLEFLIYFQGNSAPDKSGLPSDRFSAERTGGSVSTLTIQRTQQEDSAVYLCASSFYSRDIYGEQYFGPGTRLTVT.

This rearrangement joins TRBV6-1 to TRBJ2-1, with 9 nucleotides matching TRBD1. The CDR3 loop spans 16 amino acids. Unmatched junction bases numbered 12, after V lost 3 bases and J lost 9 bases. Germline loops: CDR1 MNHNS, CDR2 SASEGT. CDR3 in amino acids: CASSDQPGTGFGEQFF. The CDR3 nucleotides are TGTGCCAGCAGTGACCAACCCGGGACAGGGTTTGGTGAGCAGTTCTTC.

This clone was counted between two and nine times. The rearrangement links TRBV4-1 to TRBJ2-1, with TRBD1 matching 7 bases. V trimming: 1 base; J trimming: 1 base; junction bases outside the gene matches: 1. The CDR3 totals 15 residues. The germline CDR1 and CDR2 sequences are MGHRA and YSYEKL. CDR3 sequence (DNA): TGCGCCAGCAGCCAAGGGGGACAGTCCTACAATGAGCAGTTCTTC. Amino acids: CASSQGGQSYNEQFF.

This sequence joins TRBV5-5 and TRBJ2-1; TRBD2 agrees at 9 bases. The V and J ends lost 2 bases and 6 bases, in that order; junction bases with no gene match: 6. The CDR3 sequence is 15 residues long. Germline V gives CDR1 SGHKS, CDR2 YYEKEE (reference sequence). As DNA, the CDR3 is TGTGCCAGCAGCTTAATGGCGGGGGGGTCCAATGAGCAGTTCTTC. Protein sequence: CASSLMAGGSNEQFF.

This rearrangement joins TRBV6-5 to TRBJ1-4; D not certain. The CDR3 sequence is 13 residues long. CDR1 MNHEY and CDR2 SVGAGI come from the germline V gene. Trimming stripped 6 bases from V and 4 bases from J, with 9 bases between. CDR3 bases: TGTGCCAGCAGGAACAGAAATAATGAAAAACTGTTTTTT. Its translation is CASRNRNNEKLFF.

This chain links TRBV5-5 with TRBJ1-4, with D hard to call. CDR3 length equals 14 residues. The V end was cut by 4 bases, the J end by 0 bases, with 7 bases between. Looked up from germline, CDR1 is SGHKS and CDR2 is YYEKEE (reference sequence). CDR3 region: CASSPLATNEKLFF. CDR3 nucleotides: TGTGCCAGCAGCCCACTTGCAACTAATGAAAAACTGTTTTTT.

V usage is TRBV28 and J usage is TRBJ1-1, with D perhaps matching TRBD1 (5 bases). CDR1 is MDHEN, CDR2 SYDVKM, per germline. The length of the CDR3 is 12 residues. V shed 1 base and J shed 10 bases, with 10 bases lying between them. The CDR3 DNA reads as TGTGCCAGCAGTTTATTATCCGGGGGAGCTTTCTTT. Translated, it gives CASSLLSGGAFF.

In DNA form, the CDR3 reads TGTGCCAGCAGCTCCGGGACTAGGGGCACAGATACGCAGTATTTT. This sequence encodes CASSSGTRGTDTQYF. This rearrangement joins TRBV7-3 to TRBJ2-3; 8 bases are shared with TRBD2. Germline CDR1 is SGHTA and CDR2 is FQGTGA. The ends lost 4 bases at V and 1 base at J; junction bases unmatched: 4. The CDR3 is 15 residues long.